The rows below give T cell receptor beta chains drawn from one sample of a study of blood T cells in healthy people across ages. TCRdb re-called the 5' RACE reads through MiXCR, storing one row per CDR3 protein. Of around 520,000 distinct CDR3 sequences listed, roughly a quarter are singletons. These data were also filed under a second study, of T cells of mothers and their children.

The sample comprised blood. The source of these receptors is a boy aged 2 to 10 in good health. Each CDR3 is given with its conserved first and last residue. D genes are given only for firm matches. Expanded clones get a size class; other rows say once, few or many, or leave the size out.

v_gene	d_gene	len	j_gene	abundance	CDR3nt	CDR3aa
TRBV7-6	.	14	TRBJ1-5	few	TGTGCCAGCAGCTTTACCAGAGACACAGATACGCAGCATTTT	CASSFTRDTDTQHF
TRBV7-9	TRBD1	15	TRBJ1-2	.	TGTGCCAGCAGCTTACGGGACAGGGATATCTATGGCTACACCTTC	CASSLRDRDIYGYTF
TRBV6-5	.	15	TRBJ2-3	few	TGTGCCAGCAGTTACTCGTCCCTGAGCACAGATACGCAGTATTTT	CASSYSSLSTDTQYF
TRBV10-3	.	14	TRBJ1-5	.	TGTGCCATCAGTGGACAGAATAGCAATCAGCCCCAGCATTTT	CAISGQNSNQPQHF
TRBV7-2	.	12	TRBJ1-1	few	TGTGCCAGCAGCTTAGTCTGGGAAGAAGCTTTCTTT	CASSLVWEEAFF
TRBV5-1	.	11	TRBJ2-7	.	TGCGCCAGCAGCTTGGATTCGAAGCAGTACTTC	CASSLDSKQYF
TRBV29-1	.	13	TRBJ2-3	few	TGCAGCGTTCGTCAGGGGAGCACAGATACGCAGTATTTT	CSVRQGSTDTQYF
TRBV7-9	TRBD1	15	TRBJ1-4	.	TGTGCCAGCAGCTCCCAGGGGGAGGGGAATGAAAAACTGTTTTTT	CASSSQGEGNEKLFF
TRBV4-3	TRBD1	14	TRBJ1-2	few	TGCGCCAGCAGCGGACAGGGGGAATACTACGGCTACACCTTC	CASSGQGEYYGYTF
TRBV4-2	.	15	TRBJ2-6	.	TGTGCCAGCAGCCAGTTAGCGACTGGGGCCAACGTCCTGACTTTC	CASSQLATGANVLTF
TRBV7-9	.	11	TRBJ1-1	.	TGTGCCAGCAGCTTAGACAACGCAGCTTTCTTT	CASSLDNAAFF
TRBV12-3/TRBV12-4	.	13	TRBJ1-5	.	TGTGCCAGCACCCAGCGGATGCTTCAGCCCCAGCATTTT	CASTQRMLQPQHF
TRBV20-1	TRBD1	13	TRBJ1-2	.	TGCAGTGCTGGATCCGGGACAGGGTTCGGCTACACCTTC	CSAGSGTGFGYTF
TRBV20-1	.	13	TRBJ1-1	few	TGCAGTGCCCGGGGACATGGGGACACTGAAGCTTTCTTT	CSARGHGDTEAFF
TRBV11-2	TRBD2	15	TRBJ2-7	few	TGTGCCAGCAGCTTGAACGCCGGGGAGGGAAACGAGCAGTACTTC	CASSLNAGEGNEQYF
TRBV7-8	TRBD1	16	TRBJ2-1	.	TGTGCCAGCAGCCTACGGGACAGGGGGGGTTACAATGAGCAGTTCTTC	CASSLRDRGGYNEQFF
TRBV7-8	TRBD1	16	TRBJ1-5	.	TGTGCCAGCAGCCAAGTAGGACAGGGGGCTTTTCAGCCCCAGCATTTT	CASSQVGQGAFQPQHF
TRBV7-7	.	14	TRBJ2-2	few	TGTGCCAGCAGCGCAAACCCGGTGAGCGGGGAGCTGTTTTTT	CASSANPVSGELFF
TRBV5-5	.	14	TRBJ2-7	.	TGTGCCAGCAGCTTTATGGACAGTCTCTACGAGCAGTACTTC	CASSFMDSLYEQYF
TRBV12-3/TRBV12-4	.	15	TRBJ2-4	few	TGTGCCAGCAGTCGAAACAGGGGACTGAAAAACATTCAGTACTTC	CASSRNRGLKNIQYF
TRBV7-2	.	15	TRBJ2-7	.	TGTGCCAGCAGCATCCGGGACCGATCCTCTTACGAGCAGTACTTC	CASSIRDRSSYEQYF
TRBV12-3/TRBV12-4	TRBD1	16	TRBJ2-2	.	TGTGCCAGCAGTCGACAGGGCCCTAGGGGACCCGGGGAGCTGTTTTTT	CASSRQGPRGPGELFF
TRBV10-3	TRBD1	16	TRBJ2-2	.	TGTGCCATCAGTGGAGGGGGCCTTACGAACACCGGGGAGCTGTTTTTT	CAISGGGLTNTGELFF
TRBV6-5	.	12	TRBJ2-1	few	TGTGCCAGCAGCCGGAGCAACAATGAGCAGTTCTTC	CASSRSNNEQFF
TRBV12-3/TRBV12-4	TRBD2	15	TRBJ2-1	few	TGTGCCAGCAGCCAACGCGGGAGGTCCTACAATGAGCAGTTCTTC	CASSQRGRSYNEQFF
TRBV4-3	TRBD1	17	TRBJ2-2	.	TGCGCCAGCAGCCAGGCAGGACAGGGGGAAAACACCGGGGAGCTGTTTTTT	CASSQAGQGENTGELFF
TRBV20-1	TRBD2	16	TRBJ2-5	.	TGCAGTGCTAGAGATACAGCGGGGAACCTCCGGGAGACCCAGTACTTC	CSARDTAGNLRETQYF
TRBV20-1	.	14	TRBJ2-2	.	TGCAGTGCTAGAAAACAGTCAACATCCGGGGAGCTGTTTTTT	CSARKQSTSGELFF
TRBV12-3/TRBV12-4	.	15	TRBJ2-1	.	TGTGCCAGCAGTTTGGAGGGGTACGCCTACAATGAGCAGTTCTTC	CASSLEGYAYNEQFF
TRBV20-1	.	13	TRBJ2-5	few	TGCAGTGCTTTTCTAGCGAATGCAGAGACCCAGTACTTC	CSAFLANAETQYF
TRBV20-1	TRBD2	16	TRBJ2-7	few	TGCAGTGCTAGAGATATTTTTTCGGGAGGGCCCATCGAGCAGTACTTC	CSARDIFSGGPIEQYF
TRBV5-1	.	13	TRBJ2-5	many	TGCGCCAGCAGGGAGGGACTCCAAGAGACCCAGTACTTC	CASREGLQETQYF
TRBV29-1	.	13	TRBJ1-2	.	TGCAGCGTTGAGTCGACAGGAAGGGATGGCTACACCTTC	CSVESTGRDGYTF